A single sample is the source of the 3 T cell receptor beta chains below, sequenced in a study of CD4 and CD8 cells across lung adenocarcinoma regions. TCRdb processed the PCR reads anew with MiXCR; each CDR3 protein has one entry. This table has about 11,000 distinct CDR3 sequences, roughly 53% appearing once. The sample was CD4+ T cells from the center of a lung tumor. The origin of the receptors is a male donor with lung adenocarcinoma. The CD4 and CD8 labels of this study may be unreliable.

The V and J genes are TRBV5-4 and TRBJ2-5; 7 nucleotides match TRBD1. The CDR3 runs to 14 residues. V lost 4 bases, J lost 2 bases, and 5 bases stayed unmatched. Germline V CDR1 and CDR2: SGHNT, YYREEE (reference sequence). CDR3 in amino acids: CASSTGQEQETQYF. CDR3 coding DNA: TGTGCCAGCAGCACCGGACAGGAGCAAGAGACCCAGTACTTC.

This rearrangement joins TRBV4-2 to TRBJ2-1; D remains ambiguous. The germline gives CDR1 LGHNA, CDR2 YNFKEQ. This CDR3 spans 14 amino acids. The V gene lost 0 bases and the J gene lost 9 bases, with 12 bases spanning the gap. The DNA of the CDR3 is TGTGCCAGCAGCCAAGATACAGAGTCCGGTGAGCAGTTCTTC. Translating it yields CASSQDTESGEQFF.

Worth noting for this clonotype: One end of the junction is discordant with germline, which a read error may explain. The J gene is TRBJ2-5, the V gene TRBV7-3; 8 nucleotides line up with TRBD2. The CDR3 is made up of 14 amino acids. Germline lookup yields CDR1 SGHTA and CDR2 FQGTGA. The CDR3 bases are TGTGCGGGCAGCGGGAGCGGGGACCAAGGGACCCAGTACTTC. Translated: CAGSGSGDQGTQYF.